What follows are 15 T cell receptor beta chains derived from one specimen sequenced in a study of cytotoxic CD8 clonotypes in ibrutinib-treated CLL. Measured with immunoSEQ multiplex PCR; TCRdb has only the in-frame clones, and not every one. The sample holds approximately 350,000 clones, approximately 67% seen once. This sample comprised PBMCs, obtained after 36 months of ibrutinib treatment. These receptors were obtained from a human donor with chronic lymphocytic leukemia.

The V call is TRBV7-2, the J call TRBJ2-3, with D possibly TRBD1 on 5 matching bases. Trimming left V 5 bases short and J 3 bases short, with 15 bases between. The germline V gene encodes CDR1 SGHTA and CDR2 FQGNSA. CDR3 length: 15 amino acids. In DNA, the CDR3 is TGTGCCAGCAGCCAAGGACACGCTAATACAGATACGCAGTATTTT. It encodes CASSQGHANTDTQYF.

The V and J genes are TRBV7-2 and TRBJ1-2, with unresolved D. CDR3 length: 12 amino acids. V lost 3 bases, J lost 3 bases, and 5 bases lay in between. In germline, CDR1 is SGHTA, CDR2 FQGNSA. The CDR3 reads CASSFWDYGYTF. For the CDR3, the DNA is TGTGCCAGCAGCTTTTGGGACTATGGCTACACCTTC.

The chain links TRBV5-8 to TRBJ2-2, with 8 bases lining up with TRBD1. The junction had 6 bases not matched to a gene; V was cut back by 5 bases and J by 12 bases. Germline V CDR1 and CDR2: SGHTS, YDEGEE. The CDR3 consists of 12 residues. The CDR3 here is CASRPWTGKLFF. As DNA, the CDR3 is TGTGCCAGCAGACCCTGGACAGGGAAGCTGTTTTTT.

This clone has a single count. Here the CDR3 DNA reads TGCAGTGCTAGAAGTTACGGGGAGCAGTACTTC. Its protein is CSARSYGEQYF. This chain links TRBV20-1 with TRBJ2-7; D is unclear. The CDR3 spans 11 residues. V dropped 2 bases and J dropped 7 bases, with 9 bases sitting between them. Germline lookup yields CDR1 DFQATT and CDR2 SNEGSKA (reference sequence).

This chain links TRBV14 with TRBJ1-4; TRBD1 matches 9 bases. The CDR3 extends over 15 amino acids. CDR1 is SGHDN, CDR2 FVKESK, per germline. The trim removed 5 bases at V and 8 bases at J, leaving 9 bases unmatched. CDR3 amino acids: CASSIPGQGREKLFF. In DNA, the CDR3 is TGTGCCAGCAGCATACCGGGACAGGGAAGGGAAAAACTGTTTTTT. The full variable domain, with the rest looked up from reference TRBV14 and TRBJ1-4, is EAGVTQFPSHSVIEKGQTVTLRCDPISGHDNLYWYRRVMGKEIKFLLHFVKESKQDESGMPNNRFLAERTGGTYSTLKVQPAELEDSGVYFCASSIPGQGREKLFFGSGTQLSVL.

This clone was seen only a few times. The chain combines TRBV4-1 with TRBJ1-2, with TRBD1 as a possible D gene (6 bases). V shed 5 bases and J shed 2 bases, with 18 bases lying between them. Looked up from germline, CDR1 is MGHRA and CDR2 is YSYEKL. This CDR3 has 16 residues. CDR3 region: CASSTNLRDKNYGYTF. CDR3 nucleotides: TGCGCCAGCAGCACTAACCTCCGGGACAAGAACTATGGCTACACCTTC.

This CDR3 is CASSTEMAILDSPLHF. DNA of the CDR3: TGTGCCAGCAGCACAGAAATGGCAATCTTGGATTCACCCCTCCACTTT. The gene calls are TRBV5-4 and TRBJ1-6; D call uncertain. The CDR3 spans 16 residues. Germline values: CDR1 SGHNT, CDR2 YYREEE (reference sequence). The ends were cut back, 4 bases at V and 8 bases at J, with 19 bases in the middle.

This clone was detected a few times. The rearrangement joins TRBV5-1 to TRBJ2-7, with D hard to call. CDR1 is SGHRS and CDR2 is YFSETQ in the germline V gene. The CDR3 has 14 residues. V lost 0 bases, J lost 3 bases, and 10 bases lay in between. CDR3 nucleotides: TGCGCCAGCAGCTTGGAGGGCCCGATCTACGAGCAGTACTTC. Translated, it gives CASSLEGPIYEQYF.

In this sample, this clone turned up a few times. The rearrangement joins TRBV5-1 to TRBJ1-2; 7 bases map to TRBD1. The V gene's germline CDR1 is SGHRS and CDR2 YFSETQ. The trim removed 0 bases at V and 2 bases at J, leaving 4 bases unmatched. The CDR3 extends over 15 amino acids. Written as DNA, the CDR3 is TGCGCCAGCAGCTTGGCGACAGGGATGAACTATGGCTACACCTTC. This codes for CASSLATGMNYGYTF.

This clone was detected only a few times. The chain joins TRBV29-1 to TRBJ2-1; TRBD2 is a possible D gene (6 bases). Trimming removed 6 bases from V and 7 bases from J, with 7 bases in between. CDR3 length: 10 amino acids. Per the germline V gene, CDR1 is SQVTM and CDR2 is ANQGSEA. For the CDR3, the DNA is TGCAGCGTAAGCGGGAATGAGCAGTTCTTC. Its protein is CSVSGNEQFF.

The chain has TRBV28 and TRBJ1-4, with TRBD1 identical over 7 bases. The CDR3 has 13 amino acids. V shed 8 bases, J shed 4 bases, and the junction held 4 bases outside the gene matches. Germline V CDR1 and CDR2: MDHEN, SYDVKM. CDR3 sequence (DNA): TGTGCCAGCGGGGGACAGTATAATGAAAAACTGTTTTTT. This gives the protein CASGGQYNEKLFF.

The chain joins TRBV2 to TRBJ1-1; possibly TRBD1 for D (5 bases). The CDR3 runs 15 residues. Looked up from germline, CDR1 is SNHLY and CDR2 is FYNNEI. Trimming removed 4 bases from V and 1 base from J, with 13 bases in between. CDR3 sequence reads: CASSVGASRNTEAFF. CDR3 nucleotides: TGTGCCAGCAGTGTAGGGGCGTCCCGGAACACTGAAGCTTTCTTT.

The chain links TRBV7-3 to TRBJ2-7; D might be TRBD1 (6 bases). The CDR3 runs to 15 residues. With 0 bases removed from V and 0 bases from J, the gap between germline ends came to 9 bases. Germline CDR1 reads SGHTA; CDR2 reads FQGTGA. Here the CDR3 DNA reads TGTGCCAGCAGCTTAACCGGACAGTCCTCCTACGAGCAGTACTTC. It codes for CASSLTGQSSYEQYF.

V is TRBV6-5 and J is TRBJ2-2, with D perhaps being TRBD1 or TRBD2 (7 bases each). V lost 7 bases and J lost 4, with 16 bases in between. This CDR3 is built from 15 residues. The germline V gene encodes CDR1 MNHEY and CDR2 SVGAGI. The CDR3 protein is CASTRQGGITGELFF. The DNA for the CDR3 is TGTGCCAGCACAAGGCAGGGGGGGATCACCGGGGAGCTGTTTTTT.

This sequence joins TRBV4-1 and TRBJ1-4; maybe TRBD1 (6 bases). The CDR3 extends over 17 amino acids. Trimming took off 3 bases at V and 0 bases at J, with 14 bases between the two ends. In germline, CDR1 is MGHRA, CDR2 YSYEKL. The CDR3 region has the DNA TGCGCCAGCAGCCACCCCTGGGGACAAGCAACTAATGAAAAACTGTTTTTT. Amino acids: CASSHPWGQATNEKLFF.